This paragraph reports one T cell receptor (beta chain). This table comes from immunoSEQ multiplex PCR, and its TCRdb copy is limited to in-frame clones, with some not included. The sample lists fewer than 700 clones, less than 80% occurring once. The record originates from a study of primary melanoma T cells and metastatic recurrence. Overall study: These T2 to T4 primary melanomas had thickness greater than 1 mm.

Germline lookup yields CDR1 SGHVS and CDR2 FNYEAQ. V gave up 5 bases and J gave up 7 bases; unmatched junction bases: 9. The CDR3 length is 15 residues. This sequence was found in a human donor with melanoma. Sequenced: melanoma tumor tissue. The genes are TRBV7-6 and TRBJ1-5; 9 nucleotides match TRBD1. The CDR3 reads CASSGVGTGMQPQHF. CDR3 DNA: TGTGCCAGCAGCGGGGTTGGGACAGGGATGCAGCCCCAGCATTTT.